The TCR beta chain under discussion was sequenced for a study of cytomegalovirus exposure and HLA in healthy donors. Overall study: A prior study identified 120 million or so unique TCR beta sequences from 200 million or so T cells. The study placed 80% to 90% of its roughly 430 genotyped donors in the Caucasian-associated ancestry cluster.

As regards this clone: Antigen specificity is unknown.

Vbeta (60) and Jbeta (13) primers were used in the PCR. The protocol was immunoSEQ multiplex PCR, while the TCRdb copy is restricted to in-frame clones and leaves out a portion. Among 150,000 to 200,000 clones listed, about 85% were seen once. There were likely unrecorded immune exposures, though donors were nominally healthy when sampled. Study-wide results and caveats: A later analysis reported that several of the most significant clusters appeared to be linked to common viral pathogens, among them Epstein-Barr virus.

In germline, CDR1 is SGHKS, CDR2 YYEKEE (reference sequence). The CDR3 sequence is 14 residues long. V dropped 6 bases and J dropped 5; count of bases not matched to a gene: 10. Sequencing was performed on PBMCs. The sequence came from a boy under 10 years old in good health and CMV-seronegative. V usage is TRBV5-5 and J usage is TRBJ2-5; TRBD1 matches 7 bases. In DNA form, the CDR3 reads TGTGCCAGCAAACAGGGGTTTGTCTCGGAGACCCAGTACTTC. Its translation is CASKQGFVSETQYF.